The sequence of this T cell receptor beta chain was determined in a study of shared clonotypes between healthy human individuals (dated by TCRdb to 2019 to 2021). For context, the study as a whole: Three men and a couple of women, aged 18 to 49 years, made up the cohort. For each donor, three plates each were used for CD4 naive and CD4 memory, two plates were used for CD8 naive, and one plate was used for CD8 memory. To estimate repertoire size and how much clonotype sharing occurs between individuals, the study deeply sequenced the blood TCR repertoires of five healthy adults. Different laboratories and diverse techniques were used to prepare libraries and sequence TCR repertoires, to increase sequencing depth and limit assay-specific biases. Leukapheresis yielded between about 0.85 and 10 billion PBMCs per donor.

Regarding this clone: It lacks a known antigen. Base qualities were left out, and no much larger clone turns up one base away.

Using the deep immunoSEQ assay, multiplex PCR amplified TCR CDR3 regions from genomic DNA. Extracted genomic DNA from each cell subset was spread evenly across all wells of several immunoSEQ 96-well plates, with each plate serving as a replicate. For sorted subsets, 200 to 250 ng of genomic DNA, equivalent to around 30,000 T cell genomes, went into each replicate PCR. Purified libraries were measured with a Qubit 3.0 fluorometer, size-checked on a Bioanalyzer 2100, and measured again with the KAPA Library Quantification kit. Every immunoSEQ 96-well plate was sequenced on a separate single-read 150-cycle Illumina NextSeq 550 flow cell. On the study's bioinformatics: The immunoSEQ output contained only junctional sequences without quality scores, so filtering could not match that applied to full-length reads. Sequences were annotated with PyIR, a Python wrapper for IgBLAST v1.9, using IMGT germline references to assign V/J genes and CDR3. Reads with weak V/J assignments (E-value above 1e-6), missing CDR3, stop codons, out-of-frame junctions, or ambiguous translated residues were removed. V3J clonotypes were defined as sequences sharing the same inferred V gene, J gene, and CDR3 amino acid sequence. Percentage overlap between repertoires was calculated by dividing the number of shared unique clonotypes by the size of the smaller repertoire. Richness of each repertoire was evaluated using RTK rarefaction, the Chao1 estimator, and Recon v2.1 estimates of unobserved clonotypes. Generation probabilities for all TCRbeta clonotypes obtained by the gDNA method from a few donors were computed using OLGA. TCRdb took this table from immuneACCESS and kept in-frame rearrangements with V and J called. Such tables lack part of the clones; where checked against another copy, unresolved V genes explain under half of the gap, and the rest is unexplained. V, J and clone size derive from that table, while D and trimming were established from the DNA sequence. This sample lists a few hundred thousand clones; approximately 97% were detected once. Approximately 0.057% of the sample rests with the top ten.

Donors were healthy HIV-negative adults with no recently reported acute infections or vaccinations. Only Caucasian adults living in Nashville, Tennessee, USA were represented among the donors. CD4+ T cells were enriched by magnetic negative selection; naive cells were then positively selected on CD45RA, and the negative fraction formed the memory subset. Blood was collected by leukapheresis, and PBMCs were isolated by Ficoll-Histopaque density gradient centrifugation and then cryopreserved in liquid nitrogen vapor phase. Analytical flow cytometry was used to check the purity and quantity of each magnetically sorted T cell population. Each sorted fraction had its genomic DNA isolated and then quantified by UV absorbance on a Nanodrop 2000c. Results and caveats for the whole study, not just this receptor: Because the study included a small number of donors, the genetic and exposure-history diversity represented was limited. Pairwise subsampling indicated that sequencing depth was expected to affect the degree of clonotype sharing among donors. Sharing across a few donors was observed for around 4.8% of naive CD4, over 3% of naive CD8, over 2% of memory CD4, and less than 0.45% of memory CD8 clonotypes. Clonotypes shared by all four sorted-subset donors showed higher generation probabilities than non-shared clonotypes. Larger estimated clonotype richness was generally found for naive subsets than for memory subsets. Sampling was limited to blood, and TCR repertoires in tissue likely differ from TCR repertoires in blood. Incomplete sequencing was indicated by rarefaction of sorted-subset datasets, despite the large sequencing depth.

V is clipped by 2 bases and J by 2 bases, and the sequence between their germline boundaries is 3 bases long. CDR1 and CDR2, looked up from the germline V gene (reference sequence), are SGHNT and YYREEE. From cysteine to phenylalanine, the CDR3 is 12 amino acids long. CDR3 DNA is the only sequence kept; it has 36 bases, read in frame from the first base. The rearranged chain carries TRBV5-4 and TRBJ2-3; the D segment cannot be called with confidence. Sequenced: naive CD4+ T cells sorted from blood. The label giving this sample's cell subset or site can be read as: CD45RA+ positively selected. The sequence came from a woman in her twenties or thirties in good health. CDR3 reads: CASSFVTDTQYF. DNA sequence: TGTGCCAGCAGCTTCGTCACAGATACGCAGTATTTT. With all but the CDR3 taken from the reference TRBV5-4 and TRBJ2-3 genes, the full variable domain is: ETGVTQSPTHLIKTRGQQVTLRCSSQSGHNTVSWYQQALGQGPQFIFQYYREEENGRGNFPPRFSGLQFPNYSSELNVNALELDDSALYLCASSFVTDTQYFGPGTRLTVL.